The 5 T cell receptor beta chains presented below share a single source sample, sequenced in a study of cytomegalovirus exposure and HLA in healthy donors. 13 Jbeta primers and 60 Vbeta primers were used for the PCR. Repertoires were generated with immunoSEQ multiplex PCR, while TCRdb's copy carries only in-frame clones and drops some. The repertoire includes about 150,000 clones, over 55% of them detected once, and 2.1% sits in the top ten. The specimen sequenced was PBMCs. These receptors all stem from a man aged 40-49 years in good health and CMV-seronegative.

The V call is TRBV13, the J call TRBJ2-7; 10 bases line up with TRBD1. Germline V CDR1 and CDR2: PRHDT, FYEKMQ (reference sequence). With 0 bases clipped from V and 3 bases from J, the junction kept 2 bases outside the gene matches. The CDR3 has 15 residues. Written as DNA, the CDR3 is TGTGCCAGCAGCTTAGGGACAGGGGGCCTCTACGAGCAGTACTTC. Translating gives CASSLGTGGLYEQYF.

CDR3 sequence reads: CASSPWTSGSSDTQYF. The CDR3 DNA reads as TGTGCCAGCAGTCCCTGGACTAGCGGGAGCTCAGATACGCAGTATTTT. The chain recombines TRBV28 with TRBJ2-3; 13 bases match TRBD2. V trimming: 5 bases; J trimming: 4 bases; junction bases outside the gene matches: 6. The CDR3 consists of 16 residues. From germline, CDR1 is MDHEN and CDR2 SYDVKM.

The chain employs TRBV5-1 and TRBJ2-3; tentative D call: TRBD1 (6 bases). Germline CDR1 is SGHRS and CDR2 is YFSETQ. V dropped 3 bases and J dropped 0 bases, with 17 bases sitting between them. CDR3 size: 17 residues. This CDR3 reads CASSWGRGFSSTDTQYF. CDR3 DNA sequence: TGCGCCAGCAGCTGGGGCAGGGGTTTTTCTAGCACAGATACGCAGTATTTT.

The CDR3 sequence is CASSEVAGGADTQYF. CDR3 DNA sequence: TGTGCCAGCAGTGAGGTGGCAGGAGGCGCAGATACGCAGTATTTT. This rearrangement joins TRBV6-4 to TRBJ2-3; TRBD2 might be the D (5 bases). CDR1 MRHNA and CDR2 SNTAGT come from the germline V gene. V shed 3 bases and J shed 4 bases, with 14 bases lying between them. This CDR3 is built from 15 residues.

This chain uses TRBV30 with TRBJ1-5; D remains unclear. Looked up from germline, CDR1 is GTSNPN and CDR2 is SVGIG (reference sequence). CDR3 length: 14 residues. The germline V and J ends were trimmed by 0 bases and 4 bases, with 10 bases remaining between them. The CDR3 loop is CAWSVSTSNQPQHF. DNA for the CDR3: TGTGCCTGGAGTGTATCGACATCGAATCAGCCCCAGCATTTT.